The 2 T cell receptor beta chains presented below share a single source sample, sequenced in a study of T-cell reconstitution after alpha-beta-depleted transplantation in children. The library targeted TCRbeta and was prepared with unique molecular identifiers. TCRdb ran MiXCR on the PCR reads and lists one entry per CDR3 protein. The sample shows around 500,000 distinct CDR3 sequences, around 12% of them seen only once. This specimen consisted of PBMCs from the stem cell graft donor, obtained from the stem cell graft. These receptors were taken from a human donor who donated a stem cell graft to a child with combined immunodeficiency.

Worth noting for this clonotype: This may come from a read error, since a much larger clone is one base off. The rearrangement links TRBV6-2 or TRBV6-3 to TRBJ2-7, with 11 bases lining up with TRBD1. The CDR3 contains 17 residues. Germline lookup yields CDR1 MNHEY and CDR2 SVGEGT. The trim removed 4 bases at V and 3 bases at J, leaving 11 bases unmatched. The CDR3 DNA reads as TGTGCCAGCAGTTGCCCGCTGGACAGGGGGCAGATCTACGAGCAGTACTTC. Its translation is CASSCPLDRGQIYEQYF.

This clonotype was detected a few times. The chain couples TRBV6-1 to TRBJ2-5; TRBD1 might be the D (6 bases). V shed 6 bases and J shed 0 bases, with 14 bases lying between them. There are 15 residues in the CDR3. CDR1 and CDR2 (germline): MNHNS, SASEGT. The CDR3: CASSATGTNQETQYF. In DNA form, the CDR3 reads TGTGCCAGCAGCGCTACCGGGACAAACCAAGAGACCCAGTACTTC.